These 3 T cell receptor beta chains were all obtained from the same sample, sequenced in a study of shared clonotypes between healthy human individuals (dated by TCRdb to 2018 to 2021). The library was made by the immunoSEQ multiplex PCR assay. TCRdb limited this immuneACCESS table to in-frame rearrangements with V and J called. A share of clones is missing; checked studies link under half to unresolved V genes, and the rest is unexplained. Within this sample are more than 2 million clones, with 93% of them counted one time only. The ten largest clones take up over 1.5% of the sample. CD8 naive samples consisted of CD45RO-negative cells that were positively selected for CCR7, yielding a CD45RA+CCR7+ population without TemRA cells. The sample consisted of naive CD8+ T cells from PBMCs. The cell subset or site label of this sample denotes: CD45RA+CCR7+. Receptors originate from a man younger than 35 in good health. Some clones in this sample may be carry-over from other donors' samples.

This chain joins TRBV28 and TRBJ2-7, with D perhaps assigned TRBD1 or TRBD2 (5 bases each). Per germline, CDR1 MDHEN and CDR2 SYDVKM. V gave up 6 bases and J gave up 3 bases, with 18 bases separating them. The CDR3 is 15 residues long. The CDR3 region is CASSFPGTANYEQYF. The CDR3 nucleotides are TGTGCCAGCAGCTTCCCGGGGACCGCGAACTACGAGCAGTACTTC.

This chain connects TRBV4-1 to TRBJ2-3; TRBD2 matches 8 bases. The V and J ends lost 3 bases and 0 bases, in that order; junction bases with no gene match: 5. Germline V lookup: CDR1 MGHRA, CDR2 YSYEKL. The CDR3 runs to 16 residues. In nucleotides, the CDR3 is TGCGCCAGCAGCCAGGACCCTAGCGGGAGCACAGATACGCAGTATTTT. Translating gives CASSQDPSGSTDTQYF.

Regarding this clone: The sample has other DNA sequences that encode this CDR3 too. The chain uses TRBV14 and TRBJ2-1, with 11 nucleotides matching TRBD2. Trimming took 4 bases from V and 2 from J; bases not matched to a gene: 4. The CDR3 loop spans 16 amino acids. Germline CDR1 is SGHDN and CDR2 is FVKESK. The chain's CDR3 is CASSLLAGVTYNEQFF. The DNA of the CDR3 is TGTGCCAGCAGCCTACTAGCGGGAGTTACCTACAATGAGCAGTTCTTC. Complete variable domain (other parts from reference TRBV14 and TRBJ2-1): EAGVTQFPSHSVIEKGQTVTLRCDPISGHDNLYWYRRVMGKEIKFLLHFVKESKQDESGMPNNRFLAERTGGTYSTLKVQPAELEDSGVYFCASSLLAGVTYNEQFFGPGTRLTVL.